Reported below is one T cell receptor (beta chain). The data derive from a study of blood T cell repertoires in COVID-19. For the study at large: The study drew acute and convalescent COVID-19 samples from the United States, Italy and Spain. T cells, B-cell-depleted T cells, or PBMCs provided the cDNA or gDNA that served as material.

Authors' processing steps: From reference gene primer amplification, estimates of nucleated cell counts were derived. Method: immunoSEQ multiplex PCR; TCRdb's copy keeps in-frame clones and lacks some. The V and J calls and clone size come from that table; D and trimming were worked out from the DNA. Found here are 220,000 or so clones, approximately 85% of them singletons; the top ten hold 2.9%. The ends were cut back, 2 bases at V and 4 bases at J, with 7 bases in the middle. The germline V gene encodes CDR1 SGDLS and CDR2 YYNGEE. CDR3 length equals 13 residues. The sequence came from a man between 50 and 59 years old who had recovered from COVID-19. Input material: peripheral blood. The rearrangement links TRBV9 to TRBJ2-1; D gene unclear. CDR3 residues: CASSVQAYNEQFF. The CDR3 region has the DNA TGTGCCAGCAGCGTGCAGGCATACAATGAGCAGTTCTTC.